Following are 24 T cell receptor beta chains from one sample sequenced in a study of cytomegalovirus exposure and HLA in healthy donors. The study ran its PCR with 60 Vbeta and 13 Jbeta primers. The method was immunoSEQ multiplex PCR; TCRdb's version includes in-frame clones alone and lacks a portion of them. The sample contains around 200,000 clones, 77% of which appear only once. The sequenced sample consisted of PBMCs. The receptor source for this set is a woman aged 55-69 years in good health and CMV-seropositive.

This clone has a single count. The CDR3 loop is CASSLSGTSGDEQYF. DNA for the CDR3: TGCGCCAGCAGCCTTTCCGGGACTAGCGGTGACGAGCAGTACTTC. The rearrangement uses TRBV4-1 and TRBJ2-7; 11 nucleotides line up with TRBD2. After removal of 4 bases from V and 5 bases from J, the junction contained 7 bases not matched to a gene. Germline CDR1 MGHRA, CDR2 YSYEKL. The CDR3 loop spans 15 amino acids.

This chain uses TRBV30 with TRBJ2-1, with 7 bases that match TRBD2. Trimming cost V 0 bases and J 0 bases; bases outside gene matches: 2. This CDR3 is built from 15 residues. CDR1 and CDR2 from the germline V gene are GTSNPN and SVGIG (reference sequence). The CDR3 region is CAWSVRTSSYNEQFF. The CDR3, as DNA: TGTGCCTGGAGTGTAAGGACTAGCTCCTACAATGAGCAGTTCTTC.

J is TRBJ1-1 and V is TRBV5-4; D unresolved. Germline V gives CDR1 SGHNT, CDR2 YYREEE (reference sequence). The CDR3 is 14 residues long. Trimming cost V 3 bases and J 1 base, with 10 bases left between them. As DNA, the CDR3 is TGTGCCAGCAGCTCGCGAAGAGGGAACACTGAAGCTTTCTTT. Its translation: CASSSRRGNTEAFF. Looking up the rest from reference TRBV5-4 and TRBJ1-1 gives the full variable domain: ETGVTQSPTHLIKTRGQQVTLRCSSQSGHNTVSWYQQALGQGPQFIFQYYREEENGRGNFPPRFSGLQFPNYSSELNVNALELDDSALYLCASSSRRGNTEAFFGQGTRLTVV.

The V gene is TRBV18, the J gene TRBJ1-4; D gene ambiguous. The ends were cut back, 2 bases at V and 7 bases at J, with 14 bases in the middle. Germline V gene sequence: CDR1 KGHSH, CDR2 LQKENI. The CDR3 sequence is 15 residues long. The CDR3 DNA reads TGTGCCAGCTCACCATATTGGAGCGGGAGTGAAAAACTGTTTTTT. Protein product: CASSPYWSGSEKLFF.

The chain links TRBV2 to TRBJ1-1, with D possibly matching TRBD1 (5 bases). Germline V gives CDR1 SNHLY, CDR2 FYNNEI. The CDR3 has 12 residues. V lost 3 bases and J 3 bases, leaving 5 bases between the germline ends. CDR3 sequence reads: CASSETDTEAFF. CDR3 sequence (DNA): TGTGCCAGCAGTGAGACAGACACTGAAGCTTTCTTT.

This chain links TRBV2 with TRBJ2-7, with D tentatively TRBD1 (6 bases). V lost 6 bases to trimming and J lost 2 bases, with 14 bases between them. Germline CDR1 reads SNHLY; CDR2 reads FYNNEI. The CDR3 is 14 residues long. CDR3 coding DNA: TGTGCCAGCAGCGAAAGGGGGTACACCTACGAGCAGTACTTC. Translating it yields CASSERGYTYEQYF.

Only one count was recorded for this clone. This chain connects TRBV19 to TRBJ1-2; D is unresolved. Germline V lookup: CDR1 LNHDA, CDR2 SQIVND (reference sequence). The V gene lost 10 bases and the J gene lost 0 bases, with 18 bases spanning the gap. The length of the CDR3 is 15 residues. CDR3 bases: TGTGCCACCCAAGACGGAGGCGCTACTAACTATGGCTACACCTTC. Translating it yields CATQDGGATNYGYTF.

The chain is built from TRBV5-6 and TRBJ1-1; weak D call: TRBD1 (5 bases). The length of the CDR3 is 15 residues. V lost 0 bases and J lost 3, with 12 bases in between. Germline CDR1 is SGHDT and CDR2 is YYEEEE. The CDR3 bases are TGTGCCAGCAGCTTGGCCCGGGCGGGGGACACTGAAGCTTTCTTT. This encodes CASSLARAGDTEAFF.

This chain connects TRBV5-1 to TRBJ2-2; 8 positions match TRBD1. Germline values: CDR1 SGHRS, CDR2 YFSETQ. The CDR3 loop spans 15 amino acids. V shed 5 bases, J shed 1 base, and the junction held 4 bases outside the gene matches. The chain's CDR3 is CASRQQGGNTGELFF. CDR3 nucleotide sequence: TGCGCCAGCAGGCAACAGGGGGGGAACACCGGGGAGCTGTTTTTT.

This chain links TRBV5-1 with TRBJ1-1; the D is unclear. Germline V gene sequence: CDR1 SGHRS, CDR2 YFSETQ. The CDR3 extends over 13 amino acids. Trimming removed 4 bases from V and 2 bases from J, with 9 bases in between. The CDR3 reads CASSLGLNTEAFF. DNA of the CDR3: TGCGCCAGCAGCCTGGGCCTAAACACTGAAGCTTTCTTT.

This sequence joins TRBV15 and TRBJ2-3; TRBD1 matches at 10 bases. The CDR3 covers 15 residues. V lost 3 bases, J lost 4 bases, and 4 bases stayed unmatched. Per germline, CDR1 LNHNV and CDR2 YYDKDF (reference sequence). In nucleotides, the CDR3 is TGTGCCACCAGCAGGGGAGGGACAGGGGCAGATACGCAGTATTTT. Translated: CATSRGGTGADTQYF.

The V call is TRBV5-1, the J call TRBJ1-2, with D tentatively TRBD1 (5 bases). The V and J ends lost 4 bases and 4 bases respectively, with 20 bases between them. Per germline, CDR1 SGHRS and CDR2 YFSETQ. The length of the CDR3 is 16 residues. The chain's CDR3 is CASSIGASSGGYGYTF. CDR3 nucleotides: TGCGCCAGCAGCATCGGGGCTTCATCGGGGGGCTATGGCTACACCTTC.

In DNA, the CDR3 is TGTGCCAGCAGCGCAGGGGGCAATTCACCCCTCCACTTT. Its protein product is CASSAGGNSPLHF. The chain recombines TRBV9 with TRBJ1-6, with 8 bases lining up with TRBD1. CDR1 and CDR2 (germline): SGDLS, YYNGEE. Losses at the gene ends were 3 bases for V and 7 bases for J; bases not matched to a gene: 0. The CDR3 is made up of 13 amino acids.

The genes are TRBV5-1 and TRBJ2-2; 8 bases fit TRBD1. This CDR3 comprises 15 residues. V lost 2 bases and J lost 4; bases outside the gene matches: 4. CDR1 and CDR2 (germline): SGHRS, YFSETQ. DNA for the CDR3: TGCGCCAGCAGCTTACAGGGGGAAAGCACCGGGGAGCTGTTTTTT. Residues: CASSLQGESTGELFF.

This clone was seen only a few times. The chain links TRBV5-1 to TRBJ2-5; 7 bases fit TRBD1. Germline V CDR1 and CDR2: SGHRS, YFSETQ. The junction had 8 bases not matched to a gene; V was cut back by 3 bases and J by 3 bases. This CDR3 has 15 amino acids. The CDR3 DNA sequence: TGCGCCAGCAGCTGGTCTCCCGGACAGGAAGAGACCCAGTACTTC. As protein: CASSWSPGQEETQYF.

The chain is built from TRBV5-1 and TRBJ2-7, with TRBD1 matching 11 bases. The ends lost 4 bases at V and 4 bases at J; junction bases unmatched: 4. Per germline, CDR1 SGHRS and CDR2 YFSETQ. CDR3 length: 14 residues. CDR3 sequence (DNA): TGCGCCAGCAGCCCGGACAGGGGGCGATACGAGCAGTACTTC. It encodes CASSPDRGRYEQYF.

The CDR3 region is CVGSEKTEAFF. CDR3 bases: TGTGTTGGCTCGGAGAAGACTGAAGCTTTCTTT. The V call is TRBV7-9, the J call TRBJ1-1; D remains ambiguous. Germline loops: CDR1 SEHNR, CDR2 FQNEAQ (reference sequence). The CDR3 has 11 amino acids.

In its sample, this clone was seen once. This chain joins TRBV18 and TRBJ1-5, with 8 bases lining up with TRBD1. With 3 bases clipped from V and 6 bases from J, the junction kept 10 bases outside the gene matches. In germline, CDR1 is KGHSH, CDR2 LQKENI. There are 16 residues in the CDR3. CDR3 coding DNA: TGTGCCAGCTCACCTGGACAGGGAAATATGGGTCAGCCCCAGCATTTT. Amino acid sequence: CASSPGQGNMGQPQHF.

The J gene is TRBJ2-5, the V gene TRBV5-4; 8 bases match TRBD2. V shed 4 bases and J 2 bases; nucleotides not matched to a gene: 7. Germline V gives CDR1 SGHNT, CDR2 YYREEE (reference sequence). There are 15 residues in the CDR3. As DNA, the CDR3 is TGTGCCAGCAGCACGGGGCGGGGGGCGCAAGAGACCCAGTACTTC. Its protein is CASSTGRGAQETQYF.

This clone was picked up one time. Here the CDR3 DNA reads TGTGCCACCAGCAGAGCAATGTCTGGGGCCAACGTCCTGACTTTC. It encodes CATSRAMSGANVLTF. The chain is built from TRBV15 and TRBJ2-6; D remains ambiguous. The V gene's germline CDR1 is LNHNV and CDR2 YYDKDF (reference sequence). CDR3 length equals 15 residues. The V gene lost 1 base and the J gene lost 1 base, with 5 bases spanning the gap.

V and J are TRBV5-1 and TRBJ1-1; tentative D call: TRBD1 (5 bases). The CDR3 extends over 14 amino acids. V lost 4 bases and J 4 bases, leaving 14 bases between the germline ends. Per the germline V gene, CDR1 is SGHRS and CDR2 is YFSETQ. This chain's CDR3 is CASSPEEGRTEAFF. CDR3 DNA: TGCGCCAGCAGCCCGGAGGAGGGGCGCACTGAAGCTTTCTTT.

This chain joins TRBV28 and TRBJ2-1; 7 bases line up with TRBD1. V trimming: 6 bases; J trimming: 10 bases; junction bases outside the gene matches: 9. The CDR3 contains 13 residues. CDR1 is MDHEN and CDR2 is SYDVKM in the germline V gene. The CDR3 here is CASSRVTGEEQFF. The DNA of the CDR3 is TGTGCCAGCAGCCGCGTCACAGGGGAGGAGCAGTTCTTC.

About this clone: This specimen includes other DNA sequences encoding the same CDR3. The chain combines TRBV5-1 with TRBJ2-5; 8 bases match TRBD1. V dropped 4 bases and J dropped 2; count of bases not matched to a gene: 7. Germline CDR1 reads SGHRS; CDR2 reads YFSETQ. The CDR3 length is 15 residues. The CDR3 loop reads CASSTGQGGQETQYF. DNA of the CDR3: TGCGCCAGCAGCACCGGACAGGGTGGTCAAGAGACCCAGTACTTC. Drawing the rest from reference TRBV5-1 and TRBJ2-5, the complete variable domain is KAGVTQTPRYLIKTRGQQVTLSCSPISGHRSVSWYQQTPGQGLQFLFEYFSETQRNKGNFPGRFSGRQFSNSRSEMNVSTLELGDSALYLCASSTGQGGQETQYFGPGTRLLVL.

The chain has TRBV30 and TRBJ2-7; D gene ambiguous. This CDR3 comprises 12 residues. Trimming removed 1 base from V and 5 bases from J, with 9 bases in between. CDR1 is GTSNPN and CDR2 is SVGIG in the germline V gene (reference sequence). CDR3 sequence: CAWSGPGHEQYF. CDR3 bases: TGTGCCTGGAGTGGGCCAGGCCACGAGCAGTACTTC.